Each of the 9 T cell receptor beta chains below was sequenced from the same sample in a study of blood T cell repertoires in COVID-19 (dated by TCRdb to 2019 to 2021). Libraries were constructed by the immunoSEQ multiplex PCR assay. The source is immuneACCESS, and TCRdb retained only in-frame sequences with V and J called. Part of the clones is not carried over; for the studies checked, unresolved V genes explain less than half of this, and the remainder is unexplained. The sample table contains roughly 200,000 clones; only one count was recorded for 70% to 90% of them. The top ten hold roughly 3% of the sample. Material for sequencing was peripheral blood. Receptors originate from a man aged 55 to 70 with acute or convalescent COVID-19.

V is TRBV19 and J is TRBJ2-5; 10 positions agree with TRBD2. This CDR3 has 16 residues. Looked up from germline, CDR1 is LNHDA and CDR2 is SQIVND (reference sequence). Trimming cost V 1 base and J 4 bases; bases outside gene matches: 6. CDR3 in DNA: TGTGCCAGTAGTATAGCTAGCGGGAGTCCGCGAGAGACCCAGTACTTC. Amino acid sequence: CASSIASGSPRETQYF.

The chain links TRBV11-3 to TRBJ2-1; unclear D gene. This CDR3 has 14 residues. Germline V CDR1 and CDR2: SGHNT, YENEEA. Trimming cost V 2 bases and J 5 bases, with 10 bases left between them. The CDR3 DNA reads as TGTGCCAGCAGCTTATCCGCTCTACACAATGAGCAGTTCTTC. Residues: CASSLSALHNEQFF.

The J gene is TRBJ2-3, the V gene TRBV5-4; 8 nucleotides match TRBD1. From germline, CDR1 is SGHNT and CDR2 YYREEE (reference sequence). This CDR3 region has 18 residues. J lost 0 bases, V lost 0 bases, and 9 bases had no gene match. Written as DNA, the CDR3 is TGTGCCAGCAGCTTGGTGGGGAGCAGGGGGCTTAGCACAGATACGCAGTATTTT. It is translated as CASSLVGSRGLSTDTQYF.

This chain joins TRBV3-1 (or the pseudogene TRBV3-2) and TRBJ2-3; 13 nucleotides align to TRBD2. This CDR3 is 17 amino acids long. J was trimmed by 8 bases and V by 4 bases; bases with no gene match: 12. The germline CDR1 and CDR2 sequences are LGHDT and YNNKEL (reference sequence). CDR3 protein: CASSPKLAGGPVGTQYF. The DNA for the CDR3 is TGTGCCAGCAGCCCTAAACTAGCGGGAGGGCCTGTAGGTACGCAGTATTTT.

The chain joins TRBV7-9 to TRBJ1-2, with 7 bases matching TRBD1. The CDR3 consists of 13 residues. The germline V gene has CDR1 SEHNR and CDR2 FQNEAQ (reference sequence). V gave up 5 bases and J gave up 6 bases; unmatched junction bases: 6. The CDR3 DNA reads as TGTGCCAGCAGCCAACCCCAGGGGGATGGCTACACCTTC. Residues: CASSQPQGDGYTF.

Here the CDR3 reads CASSTRDRAFYEQYF. DNA of the CDR3: TGTGCCAGCAGTACCCGGGACAGAGCTTTCTACGAGCAGTACTTC. The chain couples TRBV6-5 to TRBJ2-7; 7 positions agree with TRBD1. Trimming at V came to 5 bases and at J to 3 bases, leaving 10 bases not matched to a gene. CDR1 MNHEY and CDR2 SVGAGI come from the germline V gene. CDR3 length equals 15 residues.

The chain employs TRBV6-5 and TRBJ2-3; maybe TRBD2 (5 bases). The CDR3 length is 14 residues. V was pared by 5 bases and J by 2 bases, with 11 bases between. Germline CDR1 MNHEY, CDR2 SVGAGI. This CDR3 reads CASSTGSDTDTQYF. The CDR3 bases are TGTGCCAGCAGTACGGGGTCAGACACAGATACGCAGTATTTT.

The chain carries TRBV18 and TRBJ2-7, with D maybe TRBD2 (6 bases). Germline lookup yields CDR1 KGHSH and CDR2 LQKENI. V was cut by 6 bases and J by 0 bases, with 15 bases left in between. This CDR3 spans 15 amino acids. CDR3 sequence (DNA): TGTGCCAGCTCGTTCCGGGACTCGAACTCCTACGAGCAGTACTTC. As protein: CASSFRDSNSYEQYF.

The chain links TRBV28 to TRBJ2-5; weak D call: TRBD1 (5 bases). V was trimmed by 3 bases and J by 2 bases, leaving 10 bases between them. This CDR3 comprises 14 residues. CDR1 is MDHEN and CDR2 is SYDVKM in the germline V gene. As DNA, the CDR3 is TGTGCCAGCAGTTTGACCAGGGCTCAAGAGACCCAGTACTTC. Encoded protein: CASSLTRAQETQYF.